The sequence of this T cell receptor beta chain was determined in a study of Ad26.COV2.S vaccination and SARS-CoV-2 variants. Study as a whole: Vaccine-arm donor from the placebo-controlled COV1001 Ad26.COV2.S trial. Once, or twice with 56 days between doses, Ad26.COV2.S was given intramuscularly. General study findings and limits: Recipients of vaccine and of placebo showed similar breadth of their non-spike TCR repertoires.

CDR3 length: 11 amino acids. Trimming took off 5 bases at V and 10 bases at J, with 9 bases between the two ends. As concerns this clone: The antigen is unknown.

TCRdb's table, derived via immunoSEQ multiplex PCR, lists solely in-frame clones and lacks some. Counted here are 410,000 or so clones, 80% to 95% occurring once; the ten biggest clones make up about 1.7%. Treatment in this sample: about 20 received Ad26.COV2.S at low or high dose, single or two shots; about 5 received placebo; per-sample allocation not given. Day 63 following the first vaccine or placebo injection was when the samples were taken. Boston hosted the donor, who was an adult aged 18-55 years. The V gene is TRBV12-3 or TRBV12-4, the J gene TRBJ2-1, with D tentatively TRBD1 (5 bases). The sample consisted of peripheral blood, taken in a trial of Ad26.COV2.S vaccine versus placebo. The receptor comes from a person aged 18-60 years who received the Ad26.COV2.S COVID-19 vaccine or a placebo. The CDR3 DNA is TGTGCCAGCAGTGGTAGGACAGAGCAGTTCTTC. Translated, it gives CASSGRTEQFF.